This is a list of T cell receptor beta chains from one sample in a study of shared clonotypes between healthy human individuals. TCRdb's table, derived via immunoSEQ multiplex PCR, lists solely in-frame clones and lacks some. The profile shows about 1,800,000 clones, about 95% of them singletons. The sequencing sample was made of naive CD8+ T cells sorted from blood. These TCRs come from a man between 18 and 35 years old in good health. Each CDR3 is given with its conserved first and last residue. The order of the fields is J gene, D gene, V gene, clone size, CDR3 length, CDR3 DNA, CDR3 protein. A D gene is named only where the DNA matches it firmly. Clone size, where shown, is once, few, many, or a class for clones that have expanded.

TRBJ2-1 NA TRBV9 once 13 TGTGCCAGCAGCGTGATAGCAGACAATGAGCAGTTCTTC CASSVIADNEQFF
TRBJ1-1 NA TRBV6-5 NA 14 TGTGCCAGCAGTGCTGGGACACCGAACACTGAAGCTTTCTTT CASSAGTPNTEAFF
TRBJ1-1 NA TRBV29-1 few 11 TGCAGCGTTCCGGTGAACACTGAAGCTTTCTTT CSVPVNTEAFF
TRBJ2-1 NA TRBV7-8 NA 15 TGTGCCAGCAGCTTTCAGGACAGAAAATACAATGAGCAGTTCTTC CASSFQDRKYNEQFF
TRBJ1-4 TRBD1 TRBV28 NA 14 TGTGCCAGCAGTTTGAGGGGGCTGGATGAAAAACTGTTTTTT CASSLRGLDEKLFF
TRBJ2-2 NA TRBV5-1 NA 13 TGCGCCAGCAGCTTGGCAGGGCACGGGGAGCTGTTTTTT CASSLAGHGELFF
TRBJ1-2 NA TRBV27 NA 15 TGTGCCAGCAGTTTCGGGGCAGGAACTAACTATGGCTACACCTTC CASSFGAGTNYGYTF
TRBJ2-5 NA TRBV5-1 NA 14 TGCGCCAGCAGCTTGGAGCTTGGTATGGAGACCCAGTACTTC CASSLELGMETQYF
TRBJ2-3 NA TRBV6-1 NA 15 TGTGCCAGCAGTGATTTCCCAAGGGGGACAGATACGCAGTATTTT CASSDFPRGTDTQYF
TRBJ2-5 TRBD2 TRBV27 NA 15 TGTGCCAGCAAGTTCGTTAGCGGGGGGGAAGAGACCCAGTACTTC CASKFVSGGEETQYF
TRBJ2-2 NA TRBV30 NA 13 TGTGCCTGGAGTCGGGGGGCCGCCGGGGAGCTGTTTTTT CAWSRGAAGELFF
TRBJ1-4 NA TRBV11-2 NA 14 TGTGCCAGCAGCTCATCGGCAGATAATGAAAAACTGTTTTTT CASSSSADNEKLFF
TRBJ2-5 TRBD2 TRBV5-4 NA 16 TGTGCCAGCAGCTTGGCCGGGCGGGGGAAGCAAGAGACCCAGTACTTC CASSLAGRGKQETQYF
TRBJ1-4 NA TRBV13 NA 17 TGTGCCAGCAGCTCCGGGAACCTCGGAGGAACTAATGAAAAACTGTTTTTT CASSSGNLGGTNEKLFF
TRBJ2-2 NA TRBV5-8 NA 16 TGTGCCAGCAGCACCAGACCCCTGGGGATCACCGGGGAGCTGTTTTTT CASSTRPLGITGELFF
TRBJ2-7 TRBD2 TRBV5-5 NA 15 TGTGCCAGCAGCTTGGGGCGGGAGGTAGCCTACGAGCAGTACTTC CASSLGREVAYEQYF
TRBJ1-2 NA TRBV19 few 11 TGTGCCAGTAGAGATGAATATGGCTACACCTTC CASRDEYGYTF
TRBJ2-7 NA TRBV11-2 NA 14 TGTGCCAGCAGCCCAGGAGCAGGGGCCTACGAGCAGTACTTC CASSPGAGAYEQYF
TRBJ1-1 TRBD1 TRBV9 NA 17 TGTGCCAGCAGCGTAGGGGATACAGGGGGCGATGACACTGAAGCTTTCTTT CASSVGDTGGDDTEAFF
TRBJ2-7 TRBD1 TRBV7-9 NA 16 TGTGCCAGCAGCGGACAGGTTAGCTTCTCCTCCTACGAGCAGTACTTC CASSGQVSFSSYEQYF
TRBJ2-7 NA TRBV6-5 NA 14 TGTGCCAGCAGTTATGGTCCGACAATAGGCGAGCAGTACTTC CASSYGPTIGEQYF
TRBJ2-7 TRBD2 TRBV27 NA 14 TGTGCCAGCAGTTACGCGGCGGGAGACAACGAGCAGTACTTC CASSYAAGDNEQYF
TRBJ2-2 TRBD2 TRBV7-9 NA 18 TGTGCCAGCAGCTTTCCCGAGGGACTAGCGGGGGTCGCCGGGGAGCTGTTTTTT CASSFPEGLAGVAGELFF
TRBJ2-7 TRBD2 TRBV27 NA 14 TGTGCCAGCAGTTTTAGCGGGACGTCCTACGAGCAGTACTTC CASSFSGTSYEQYF
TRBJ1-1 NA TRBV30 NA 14 TGTGCCTGGACAGGCCTGGGGATGAACACTGAAGCTTTCTTT CAWTGLGMNTEAFF
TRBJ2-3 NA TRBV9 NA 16 TGTGCCAGCAGCAGTTCGGCAGCGGACTACACAGATACGCAGTATTTT CASSSSAADYTDTQYF
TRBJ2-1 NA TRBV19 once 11 TGTGCCAGTAGTATAAGTAATGAGCAGTTCTTC CASSISNEQFF
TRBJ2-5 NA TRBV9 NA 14 TGTGCCAGCAGCGTAGGTGGTACTCAAGAGACCCAGTACTTC CASSVGGTQETQYF
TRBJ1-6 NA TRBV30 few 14 TGTGCCTGGAGCACGGAGAACTATAATTCACCCCTCCACTTT CAWSTENYNSPLHF